The clone carrying this T cell receptor beta chain appeared many times. What it recognizes is unknown. This record comes from a study of T cell repertoires in cytomegalovirus infection. Findings and caveats of the study: People with CMV and the relevant HLA were identified by cumulative public TCR beta family frequency.

Trimming removed 4 bases from V and 1 base from J, with 18 bases in between. In germline, CDR1 is SGHDT, CDR2 YYEEEE. The CDR3 sequence is 17 residues long. TCRdb redid the calling of the reads with MiXCR, one entry per CDR3 protein. The sample contains some 200,000 distinct CDR3 sequences, roughly a fifth of which appear only once. The chain employs TRBV5-6 and TRBJ2-4, with D perhaps TRBD1 (5 bases). The source material was PBMCs. This clonotype was sampled from a human donor in good health (CMV status not recorded). Some clones in this sample may be carry-over from other donors' samples. CDR3 residues: CASSPLGKGWAKNIQYF. DNA of the CDR3: TGTGCCAGCAGCCCCCTGGGGAAGGGGTGGGCCAAAAACATTCAGTACTTC.